The 31 T cell receptor beta chains below all came from one sample that was sequenced in a study of response to subunit inactivated influenza vaccine. TCRdb re-analysed the RT-PCR reads in MiXCR, keeping a single row per CDR3 protein. The table lists hundreds of thousands of distinct CDR3 sequences, approximately 16% of them singletons. The material was CD4+ T cells sorted from PBMCs, obtained 23 to 25 months after vaccination. Every receptor here comes from a man between 50 and 75 years old who received an inactivated influenza vaccine.

This clonotype occurred a few times. The J gene is TRBJ2-2, the V gene TRBV27; 8 nucleotides agree with TRBD1. V shed 8 bases, J shed 7 bases, and the junction held 9 bases outside the gene matches. This CDR3 comprises 14 residues. CDR1 is MNHEY and CDR2 is SMNVEV in the germline V gene (reference sequence). The CDR3 here is CASRRDRSGGELFF. As DNA, the CDR3 is TGTGCCAGCCGGCGGGACAGGTCAGGCGGGGAGCTGTTTTTT.

This clonotype was seen only a few times. The CDR3: CASSRQVYNEQFF. As DNA, the CDR3 is TGTGCCAGCAGTAGACAGGTCTACAATGAGCAGTTCTTC. The chain combines TRBV7-9 with TRBJ2-1, with a weak D call TRBD1 (6 bases). The V end lost 6 bases, the J end lost 3 bases, and 9 bases lay between the germline ends. Germline V lookup: CDR1 SEHNR, CDR2 FQNEAQ (reference sequence). The CDR3 sequence is 13 residues long.

The chain couples TRBV19 to TRBJ1-1, with a weak D call TRBD1 (5 bases). Trimming stripped 11 bases from V and 3 bases from J, with 16 bases between. Germline V gene lookup returns CDR1 LNHDA and CDR2 SQIVND (reference sequence). There are 13 residues in the CDR3. This CDR3 is CAVTQGRDTEAFF. CDR3 bases: TGTGCCGTAACCCAGGGTCGGGACACTGAAGCTTTCTTT.

This clonotype turned up a few times. The chain links TRBV7-2 to TRBJ2-1, with TRBD1 identical over 8 bases. CDR1 and CDR2 (germline): SGHTA, FQGNSA. Unmatched junction bases numbered 3, after V lost 4 bases and J lost 10 bases. The CDR3 consists of 12 residues. CDR3 sequence (DNA): TGTGCCAGCAGCTCCCGGGACAGGGAGCAGTTCTTC. This codes for CASSSRDREQFF.

This clonotype was found a few times. This rearrangement joins TRBV12-3 or TRBV12-4 to TRBJ1-2; 8 bases match TRBD1. The ends lost 7 bases at V and 6 bases at J; junction bases unmatched: 7. This CDR3 contains 13 residues. The CDR3 spells CASTGTGRDGYTF. CDR3 nucleotides: TGTGCCAGCACCGGGACAGGTCGGGATGGCTACACCTTC.

The genes are TRBV4-3 and TRBJ2-3; possible D gene TRBD2, 6 bases. CDR1 is LGHNA, CDR2 YSLEER, per germline. This CDR3 contains 15 residues. The V and J ends lost 1 base and 4 bases respectively, with 12 bases between them. The CDR3 protein is CASSQGAGRADTQYF. The CDR3, as DNA: TGCGCCAGCAGCCAAGGGGCGGGGCGGGCAGATACGCAGTATTTT.

This clonotype was counted only a few times. J is TRBJ1-5 and V is TRBV5-1; a possible D gene is TRBD1 (5 bases). V lost 0 bases and J lost 6, with 13 bases in between. The CDR3 has 15 amino acids. Germline V gene sequence: CDR1 SGHRS, CDR2 YFSETQ. The CDR3 DNA reads as TGCGCCAGCAGCTTGGCCGGCAGGGAGGGTCAGCCCCAGCATTTT. Its translation: CASSLAGREGQPQHF.

This clonotype appeared a few times. The chain employs TRBV6-4 and TRBJ1-5, with TRBD1 identical over 7 bases. The CDR3 loop spans 14 amino acids. Germline CDR1 is MRHNA and CDR2 is SNTAGT. V lost 4 bases, J lost 4 bases, and 4 bases stayed unmatched. This CDR3 reads CASSAAGGNQPQHF. The CDR3 coding sequence is TGTGCCAGCAGTGCCGCAGGGGGGAATCAGCCCCAGCATTTT.

V and J are TRBV6-5 and TRBJ2-7, with D uncertain. Trimming pared 3 bases from V and 0 bases from J, leaving 9 bases between. The germline V gene has CDR1 MNHEY and CDR2 SVGAGI. The CDR3 consists of 14 residues. The chain's CDR3 is CASSYPTVSYEQYF. The CDR3 coding sequence is TGTGCCAGCAGTTATCCGACGGTCTCCTACGAGCAGTACTTC.

This clonotype was counted only a few times. This chain links TRBV12-3 or TRBV12-4 with TRBJ2-7, with TRBD2 matching over 11 bases. Trimming at V came to 4 bases and at J to 0 bases, leaving 2 bases not matched to a gene. The CDR3 has 15 residues. CDR3 in amino acids: CASSSGTSGSYEQYF. CDR3 nucleotide sequence: TGTGCCAGCAGTTCCGGGACTAGCGGCTCCTACGAGCAGTACTTC.

This chain joins TRBV10-3 and TRBJ2-2; D may be TRBD1 (5 bases). V lost 6 bases and J lost 6, with 11 bases in between. CDR3 length: 13 residues. CDR1 ENHRY and CDR2 SYGVKD come from the germline V gene. The CDR3 loop is CAISQGSAGELFF. CDR3 nucleotide sequence: TGTGCCATCAGCCAGGGCAGCGCCGGGGAGCTGTTTTTT.

The V call is TRBV2, the J call TRBJ2-7; the match to TRBD1 covers 8 bases. There are 15 residues in the CDR3. The germline CDR1 and CDR2 sequences are SNHLY and FYNNEI. V lost 5 bases to trimming and J lost 4 bases; unmatched junction nucleotides: 10. This CDR3 is CASSWTGSKGYEQYF. CDR3 in DNA: TGTGCCAGCAGTTGGACAGGGAGTAAAGGGTACGAGCAGTACTTC.

This chain connects TRBV7-3 to TRBJ1-1; no clear D gene. Per germline, CDR1 SGHTA and CDR2 FQGTGA. The CDR3 loop spans 13 amino acids. V lost 6 bases and J 6 bases, leaving 14 bases between the germline ends. CDR3 in amino acids: CASSHGGLAEAFF. DNA for the CDR3: TGTGCCAGCAGTCACGGAGGTTTGGCTGAAGCTTTCTTT.

The DNA of the CDR3 is TGTGCCATCAGTGAGCCTGGGGGCCGGGGCGAGCAGTACTTC. Its translation is CAISEPGGRGEQYF. The chain is built from TRBV10-3 and TRBJ2-7; TRBD1 is a possible D gene (6 bases). Trimming cost V 2 bases and J 6 bases, with 14 bases left between them. The CDR3 has 14 residues. The germline V gene encodes CDR1 ENHRY and CDR2 SYGVKD.

This chain joins TRBV19 and TRBJ2-7; tentative D call: TRBD1 (6 bases). The CDR3 runs 15 residues. Trimming stripped 4 bases from V and 1 base from J, with 14 bases between. Germline V gene lookup returns CDR1 LNHDA and CDR2 SQIVND (reference sequence). The CDR3 sequence: CASSRTGTQSYEQYF. CDR3 DNA: TGTGCCAGTAGTAGGACCGGGACACAGTCCTACGAGCAGTACTTC.

The chain uses TRBV29-1 and TRBJ2-1; D call uncertain. The germline V gene encodes CDR1 SQVTM and CDR2 ANQGSEA. CDR3 length: 14 residues. V was shortened by 3 bases and J by 8 bases, with 17 bases between the two germline ends. CDR3 DNA sequence: TGCAGCGTTGACAGGTTAAAGGGTTTGCATGAGCAGTTCTTC. Translated, it gives CSVDRLKGLHEQFF.

This rearrangement joins TRBV5-1 to TRBJ2-2; 8 nucleotides align to TRBD1. The germline gives CDR1 SGHRS, CDR2 YFSETQ. The CDR3 length is 16 residues. Unmatched junction bases numbered 8, after V lost 6 bases and J lost 1 base. CDR3 sequence (DNA): TGCGCCAGCAAGTCGACAGGGGTTTGGAACACCGGGGAGCTGTTTTTT. This encodes CASKSTGVWNTGELFF. Complete variable domain (other parts from reference TRBV5-1 and TRBJ2-2): KAGVTQTPRYLIKTRGQQVTLSCSPISGHRSVSWYQQTPGQGLQFLFEYFSETQRNKGNFPGRFSGRQFSNSRSEMNVSTLELGDSALYLCASKSTGVWNTGELFFGEGSRLTVL.

This clonotype occurred a few times. Here the CDR3 reads CASSPESAGAQETQYF. The CDR3 nucleotides read TGCGCCAGCAGCCCGGAATCAGCGGGGGCCCAAGAGACCCAGTACTTC. The chain has TRBV5-1 and TRBJ2-5; 8 positions match TRBD2. Looked up from germline, CDR1 is SGHRS and CDR2 is YFSETQ. With 4 bases clipped from V and 1 base from J, the junction kept 9 bases outside the gene matches. The CDR3 is 16 amino acids.

The rearrangement joins TRBV10-3 to TRBJ2-3; 15 bases map to TRBD2. There are 17 residues in the CDR3. The V gene's germline CDR1 is ENHRY and CDR2 SYGVKD. With V trimmed by 3 bases and J by 5 bases, 6 bases remained unmatched. CDR3 in DNA: TGTGCCATCAGTGAACCGGGACTAGCGGGAGGCTTAGATACGCAGTATTTT. Amino acids: CAISEPGLAGGLDTQYF.

The chain recombines TRBV5-4 with TRBJ2-3; D is ambiguous. This CDR3 contains 12 residues. The germline CDR1 and CDR2 sequences are SGHNT and YYREEE (reference sequence). The ends were cut back, 2 bases at V and 6 bases at J, with 7 bases in the middle. In DNA form, the CDR3 reads TGTGCCAGCAGCTTCTTTCTGGATACGCAGTATTTT. Encoded protein: CASSFFLDTQYF.

This sequence joins TRBV20-1 and TRBJ1-1; D remains unclear. The CDR3 contains 12 residues. In germline, CDR1 is DFQATT, CDR2 SNEGSKA (reference sequence). Deletions cut 3 bases from V and 1 base from J, with 6 bases between. The CDR3 loop is CSASVRNTEAFF. DNA for the CDR3: TGCAGTGCTAGTGTACGGAACACTGAAGCTTTCTTT.

This clonotype was seen ten or more times. This chain links TRBV12-3 or TRBV12-4 with TRBJ1-4; D might be TRBD1 (6 bases). The length of the CDR3 is 19 residues. Deletions cut 1 base from V and 8 bases from J, with 26 bases between. This chain's CDR3 is CASSLVRGRGRLRNEKLFF. CDR3 nucleotide sequence: TGTGCCAGCAGTTTAGTCCGGGGCAGGGGCAGGTTACGGAACGAAAAACTGTTTTTT.

The V call is TRBV11-3, the J call TRBJ2-2; D call uncertain. V lost 5 bases and J lost 4, with 8 bases in between. CDR1 and CDR2 (germline): SGHNT, YENEEA. CDR3 length: 13 residues. CDR3 amino acids: CASSTGVTGELFF. Here the CDR3 DNA reads TGTGCCAGCAGCACCGGAGTCACCGGGGAGCTGTTTTTT.

This clonotype was seen more than once but under ten times. This chain links TRBV7-8 with TRBJ1-5, with D unclear. The CDR3 loop spans 15 amino acids. With 0 bases removed from V and 0 bases from J, the gap between germline ends came to 6 bases. Per the germline V gene, CDR1 is SGHVS and CDR2 is FQNEAQ. This CDR3 reads CASSLARHSNQPQHF. The CDR3, as DNA: TGTGCCAGCAGCTTAGCGCGGCATAGCAATCAGCCCCAGCATTTT.

This clonotype was found a few times. V gene TRBV7-2 combines with J gene TRBJ2-7; D possibly corresponds to TRBD1 (5 bases). The CDR3 runs to 14 residues. The germline V gene has CDR1 SGHTA and CDR2 FQGNSA. V lost 4 bases and J 1 base, leaving 11 bases between the germline ends. In DNA form, the CDR3 reads TGTGCCAGCAGCTCCAGACGGACATCCTACGAGCAGTACTTC. This encodes CASSSRRTSYEQYF.

This clonotype has a handful of counts. This chain connects TRBV7-9 to TRBJ1-2; D gene ambiguous. Germline V gives CDR1 SEHNR, CDR2 FQNEAQ (reference sequence). The germline V and J ends were trimmed by 0 bases and 2 bases, with 13 bases remaining between them. The CDR3 is 16 residues long. The CDR3 sequence: CASSLALASPNYGYTF. The CDR3 DNA sequence: TGTGCCAGCAGCTTAGCGCTGGCCTCCCCCAACTATGGCTACACCTTC.

The J gene is TRBJ2-1, the V gene TRBV24-1; 15 bases agree with TRBD2. V was clipped by 7 bases and J by 4 bases; unmatched bases: 13. CDR1 is KGHDR, CDR2 SFDVKD, per germline. This CDR3 contains 19 residues. The CDR3 sequence: CATSLGTSGRQLLYNEQFF. In DNA, the CDR3 is TGTGCCACCAGCCTAGGGACTAGCGGGAGGCAGCTCCTTTACAATGAGCAGTTCTTC.

This clonotype occurred many times. The rearrangement uses TRBV5-1 and TRBJ2-1, with 10 bases matching TRBD2. The germline V gene has CDR1 SGHRS and CDR2 YFSETQ. The CDR3 has 16 amino acids. The V segment lost 4 bases and the J segment 4 bases; nucleotides outside the gene matches: 8. The chain's CDR3 is CASSPGRTSGYNEQFF. The CDR3, as DNA: TGCGCCAGCAGCCCGGGTAGGACTAGCGGTTACAATGAGCAGTTCTTC.

This clonotype showed up just a few times. This chain connects TRBV28 to TRBJ2-3; TRBD2 is a possible D gene (6 bases). Deletions cut 7 bases from V and 4 bases from J, with 15 bases between. Per the germline V gene, CDR1 is MDHEN and CDR2 is SYDVKM. This CDR3 has 14 amino acids. This CDR3 is CASKRQGGADTQYF. Here the CDR3 DNA reads TGTGCCAGCAAGAGGCAGGGAGGCGCAGATACGCAGTATTTT. Using reference TRBV28 and TRBJ2-3 for the parts outside the CDR3, the full variable domain is DVKVTQSSRYLVKRTGEKVFLECVQDMDHENMFWYRQDPGLGLRLIYFSYDVKMKEKGDIPEGYSVSREKKERFSLILESASTNQTSMYLCASKRQGGADTQYFGPGTRLTVL.

Turning to this clonotype: A much larger clone differs from this one at a single base, so this may be a read error. This sequence joins TRBV5-1 and TRBJ2-7; the match to TRBD1 covers 9 bases. The CDR3 runs to 15 residues. Germline V gene lookup returns CDR1 SGHRS and CDR2 YFSETQ. The chain's CDR3 is CASSGGQGRNYGQYF. The CDR3 region has the DNA TGCGCCAGCAGCGGGGGACAGGGAAGGAACTACGGGCAGTACTTC.

This clonotype was seen ten or more times. The chain joins TRBV20-1 to TRBJ1-1, with D possibly being TRBD1 (6 bases). V dropped 5 bases and J dropped 1 base, with 23 bases sitting between them. The V gene's germline CDR1 is DFQATT and CDR2 SNEGSKA (reference sequence). The CDR3 sequence is 17 residues long. Written as DNA, the CDR3 is TGCAGTGCTCGACGGCTTTTTACAGGGTTGGAGAACACTGAAGCTTTCTTT. Translated, it gives CSARRLFTGLENTEAFF.